These 18 T cell receptor beta chains were sequenced from one sample in a study of T cells in Graves' hyperthyroidism and ophthalmopathy. Researchers took RNA transcripts and amplified the TCR beta CDR3 regions from them. With the HTBI primer set, the TCR CDR3 went through a first round of RT-PCR. TCRdb re-called the multiplex PCR reads with MiXCR, one entry per CDR3 protein. The sample records about 480,000 distinct CDR3 sequences, over 13% being singletons. Sequenced input: blood. The receptors were gathered from a woman between 18 and 29 years old with Graves' hyperthyroidism.

As regards this clonotype: Being one base from a much bigger clone, this may be a read error. This chain uses TRBV6-2 or TRBV6-3 with TRBJ1-2, with a weak D call TRBD1 (5 bases). V lost 3 bases and J 0 bases, leaving 17 bases between the germline ends. Germline lookup yields CDR1 MNHEY and CDR2 SVGEGT. The CDR3 contains 17 residues. CDR3 nucleotides: TGTGCCAGCAGTTATACCCCCGACAAGACAGCTAACTATGGCTACACCTTC. Its protein product is CASSYTPDKTANYGYTF.

This clonotype was seen many times. The rearrangement links TRBV12-3 or TRBV12-4 to TRBJ1-1, with no clear D. The CDR3 totals 12 residues. V shed 8 bases and J shed 8 bases, with 15 bases lying between them. The chain's CDR3 is CASSIARREAFF. CDR3 nucleotide sequence: TGTGCCAGCTCTATAGCCCGGCGGGAAGCTTTCTTT.

The V and J genes are TRBV5-8 and TRBJ2-7; TRBD1 matches at 8 bases. CDR1 is SGHTS and CDR2 is YDEGEE in the germline V gene. The CDR3 runs 14 residues. Losses at the gene ends were 4 bases for V and 2 bases for J; bases not matched to a gene: 5. The CDR3 here is CASSARQGPYEQYV. The DNA for the CDR3 is TGTGCCAGCAGCGCCCGACAGGGGCCCTACGAGCAGTACGTC.

The chain uses TRBV19 and TRBJ1-5; D gene unclear. Germline assignment: CDR1 LNHDA and CDR2 SQIVND (reference sequence). The CDR3 spans 15 residues. Trimming removed 3 bases from V and 0 bases from J, with 9 bases in between. The CDR3 is CASSIDPHSNQPQHF. As DNA, the CDR3 is TGTGCCAGTAGTATCGACCCCCATAGCAATCAGCCCCAGCATTTT.

This clonotype was detected ten times or more. This chain uses TRBV29-1 with TRBJ1-1, with D unclear. CDR1 is SQVTM, CDR2 ANQGSEA, per germline. The CDR3 totals 11 residues. The ends were cut back, 7 bases at V and 3 bases at J, with 9 bases in the middle. CDR3 amino acids: CSAPSDTEAFF. The CDR3 DNA is TGCAGCGCGCCCTCGGACACTGAAGCTTTCTTT.

The rearrangement uses TRBV2 and TRBJ2-1; D is unclear. V dropped 6 bases and J dropped 0 bases, with 12 bases sitting between them. This CDR3 region has 15 residues. Germline V gene lookup returns CDR1 SNHLY and CDR2 FYNNEI. Written as DNA, the CDR3 is TGTGCCAGCAGAAGGGTGGCTAGCTCCTACAATGAGCAGTTCTTC. It is translated as CASRRVASSYNEQFF.

The chain combines TRBV19 with TRBJ2-1; 8 bases are shared with TRBD2. The CDR3 has 15 residues. The germline V gene encodes CDR1 LNHDA and CDR2 SQIVND (reference sequence). J was trimmed by 3 bases and V by 6 bases; bases with no gene match: 7. Written as DNA, the CDR3 is TGTGCCAGTAGCCTCCGGGGGGGGTACTACAATGAGCAGTTCTTC. Protein sequence: CASSLRGGYYNEQFF.

This clonotype was seen ten or more times. The V and J genes are TRBV12-3 or TRBV12-4 and TRBJ2-7, with TRBD2 matching over 12 bases. The junction had 33 bases not matched to a gene; V was cut back by 6 bases and J by 9 bases. The CDR3 sequence is 22 residues long. The CDR3 coding sequence is TGTGCCAGCAGCCCTTCAATCCCCACGTCGACTAGCGGGAGAGCCATTGGGGGGGGGCAGTACTTC. It specifies CASSPSIPTSTSGRAIGGGQYF.

The chain has TRBV20-1 and TRBJ2-7, with D tentatively TRBD1 or TRBD2 (5 bases each). CDR1 and CDR2 from the germline V gene are DFQATT and SNEGSKA (reference sequence). The ends were cut back, 6 bases at V and 0 bases at J, with 18 bases in the middle. This CDR3 contains 15 residues. The CDR3 DNA is TGCAGTGCCGCCCTCGGGACGACGGGCTCCTACGAGCAGTACTTC. Protein product: CSAALGTTGSYEQYF.

This clonotype was counted at least ten times. The gene calls are TRBV20-1 and TRBJ2-7; 9 bases are a match to TRBD1. The CDR3 has 15 amino acids. Germline trimming cut 3 bases from V and 2 bases from J; bases unmatched to any gene: 8. Germline CDR1 and CDR2: DFQATT and SNEGSKA (reference sequence). The CDR3 loop reads CSASRDRVFTYEQYF. The DNA for the CDR3 is TGCAGTGCTAGTCGGGACAGGGTCTTTACCTACGAGCAGTACTTC.

In this sample, this clonotype turned up a few times. The chain carries TRBV13 and TRBJ2-7; D not resolved. V was pared by 7 bases and J by 0 bases, with 13 bases between. CDR1 and CDR2 (germline): PRHDT, FYEKMQ (reference sequence). This CDR3 has 14 amino acids. CDR3 sequence (DNA): TGTGCCAGCAAAAAGGACGGCAGCTCCTACGAGCAGTACTTC. Translation gives CASKKDGSSYEQYF. Variable domain in full (rest from reference TRBV13 and TRBJ2-7): AAGVIQSPRHLIKEKRETATLKCYPIPRHDTVYWYQQGPGQDPQFLISFYEKMQSDKGSIPDRFSAQQFSDYHSELNMSSLELGDSALYFCASKKDGSSYEQYFGPGTRLTVT.

V gene TRBV20-1 combines with J gene TRBJ2-5; 8 nucleotides match TRBD2. The CDR3 runs 14 residues. Germline loops: CDR1 DFQATT, CDR2 SNEGSKA (reference sequence). V was pared by 5 bases and J by 1 base, with 6 bases of the junction left unmatched. This CDR3 reads CSAPRAGGQETQYF. The CDR3 DNA is TGCAGTGCTCCGAGGGCGGGAGGCCAAGAGACCCAGTACTTC.

This clonotype was counted only a few times. The V call is TRBV18, the J call TRBJ2-7; 9 bases are shared with TRBD1. CDR1 is KGHSH and CDR2 is LQKENI in the germline V gene. The CDR3 runs 18 residues. With V trimmed by 6 bases and J by 2 bases, 17 bases remained unmatched. The CDR3 DNA sequence: TGTGCCAGCTCGACCCGGGACAGGGAAAGAGGACTTCCCTACGAGCAGTACTTC. Translated, it gives CASSTRDRERGLPYEQYF.

This clonotype was observed many times. This chain joins TRBV5-1 and TRBJ2-3, with D tentatively TRBD1 (5 bases). Trimming removed 0 bases from V and 0 bases from J, with 11 bases in between. CDR3 length: 16 amino acids. Per the germline V gene, CDR1 is SGHRS and CDR2 is YFSETQ. CDR3 region: CASSLDPTVSTDTQYF. In DNA form, the CDR3 reads TGCGCCAGCAGCTTGGACCCGACAGTTAGCACAGATACGCAGTATTTT.

This clonotype has a count of ten or more. V usage is TRBV18 and J usage is TRBJ1-5, with D perhaps TRBD1 (6 bases). This CDR3 contains 17 residues. Trimming stripped 3 bases from V and 0 bases from J, with 15 bases between. In germline, CDR1 is KGHSH, CDR2 LQKENI. The CDR3 DNA reads TGTGCCAGCTCACCTGGCAAGACAGGATCTAGCAATCAGCCCCAGCATTTT. Its translation: CASSPGKTGSSNQPQHF.

J is TRBJ2-1 and V is TRBV24-1; the D gene could be TRBD1 or TRBD2 (5 bases each). Germline loops: CDR1 KGHDR, CDR2 SFDVKD. Between the trimmed V and J ends, which lost 5 bases and 2 bases, there was a span of 12 bases. This CDR3 region has 15 residues. CDR3 protein: CATSGTGTAYNEQFF. CDR3 coding DNA: TGTGCCACCAGTGGTACCGGGACGGCCTACAATGAGCAGTTCTTC.

The chain carries TRBV25-1 and TRBJ2-1; TRBD2 aligns across 7 bases. The CDR3 sequence is 14 residues long. Germline CDR1 and CDR2: MGHDK and SYGVNS. The junction had 13 bases not matched to a gene; V was cut back by 5 bases and J by 12 bases. The CDR3 is CASSTAGPGGVQFF. DNA of the CDR3: TGTGCCAGCAGTACTGCGGGACCGGGAGGTGTGCAGTTCTTC.

Many counts were recorded for this clonotype. This chain connects TRBV13 to TRBJ1-6, with unresolved D. The CDR3 runs to 16 residues. Trimming took 5 bases from V and 4 from J, leaving 15 bases between them. CDR1 is PRHDT, CDR2 FYEKMQ, per germline (reference sequence). The CDR3 sequence is CASSPTGGSYNSPLHF. DNA of the CDR3: TGTGCCAGCAGCCCAACCGGAGGGAGTTATAATTCACCCCTCCACTTT.